The sequence of this T cell receptor beta chain was determined in a study of blood T cell repertoires in COVID-19. Study context: Samples of COVID-19 (acute and convalescent) were obtained from the United States, Italy and Spain. From T cells, B-cell-depleted T cells, or PBMCs came the material, which was cDNA or gDNA.

Germline V gene data show CDR1 as MNHEY and CDR2 as SVGAGI. The V gene lost 0 bases and the J gene lost 7 bases, with 10 bases spanning the gap. CDR3 size: 14 residues. Everyone who took part was roughly 18 to 89 years old, and they came from about 23 US areas. Grouping used clinical history reported by participants in a survey and questionnaire. The method was immunoSEQ multiplex PCR; TCRdb's version includes in-frame clones alone and lacks a portion of them. The sample lists hundreds of thousands of clones, 88% occurring once. The chain uses TRBV6-5 and TRBJ2-1; D is uncertain. The source of this sequence is a woman aged 45-60 years who had recovered from COVID-19. The sequencing sample was made of PBMCs or T cells enriched from blood (not recorded which). The CDR3 reads CASSYSARQNEQFF. As DNA, the CDR3 is TGTGCCAGCAGTTACTCGGCCAGACAAAATGAGCAGTTCTTC.